The next 15 T cell receptor beta chains were all read from a single sample in a study of blood T cell repertoires in COVID-19 (dated by TCRdb to 2018 to 2020). Library method: the immunoSEQ multiplex PCR assay. TCRdb retrieved this table from immuneACCESS and kept in-frame rearrangements only. Not all clones are present; in checked studies, unresolved V genes account for under half, and no reason is known for the remainder. Counted in this sample were roughly 210,000 clones; roughly 87% of them appeared once. In total, the top ten clones hold more than 7% of the sample. The sample was PBMCs or T cells enriched from blood (not recorded which). These receptors were taken from a man aged 30 to 45 in a cohort exposed to, infected with or recovered from COVID-19 (not recorded which).

The V gene is TRBV3-1 (or the pseudogene TRBV3-2), the J gene TRBJ2-1; 8 positions match TRBD2. From germline, CDR1 is LGHDT and CDR2 YNNKEL (reference sequence). Trimming took 1 base from V and 6 from J; bases not matched to a gene: 2. This CDR3 has 14 residues. The chain's CDR3 is CASSQAGTSNEQFF. The CDR3 DNA reads as TGTGCCAGCAGCCAAGCCGGGACTAGCAATGAGCAGTTCTTC.

The rearrangement joins TRBV10-3 to TRBJ2-5; D might be TRBD2 (6 bases). The CDR3 runs to 15 residues. Between the trimmed V and J ends, which lost 0 bases and 4 bases, there was a span of 12 bases. The germline gives CDR1 ENHRY, CDR2 SYGVKD. Here the CDR3 reads CAISESFPSVETQYF. CDR3 DNA: TGTGCCATCAGTGAGTCGTTTCCTAGCGTAGAGACCCAGTACTTC.

The gene calls are TRBV7-2 and TRBJ2-1; 11 nucleotides match TRBD2. Germline trimming cut 5 bases from V and 10 bases from J; bases unmatched to any gene: 10. Germline V gives CDR1 SGHTA, CDR2 FQGNSA. The CDR3 extends over 15 amino acids. For the CDR3, the DNA is TGTGCCAGCAGCCCCGTAGCGGGAGGGTTGGGGGAGCAGTTCTTC. Protein: CASSPVAGGLGEQFF.

The chain combines TRBV27 with TRBJ2-7; TRBD1 aligns across 8 bases. The V segment lost 4 bases and the J segment 1 base; nucleotides outside the gene matches: 6. There are 15 residues in the CDR3. Germline CDR1 reads MNHEY; CDR2 reads SMNVEV (reference sequence). CDR3 in amino acids: CASSSSGGQSYEQYF. The CDR3 DNA follows: TGTGCCAGCAGTTCGTCAGGGGGCCAGTCCTACGAGCAGTACTTC.

V is TRBV7-9 and J is TRBJ1-4, with 7 bases that match TRBD1. Trimming removed 4 bases from V and 7 bases from J; junction bases left unmatched: 9. The CDR3 loop spans 15 amino acids. Germline CDR1 and CDR2: SEHNR and FQNEAQ (reference sequence). The chain's CDR3 is CASSSNRDSTEKLFF. The CDR3 nucleotides are TGTGCCAGCAGCTCGAACCGGGACAGTACTGAAAAACTGTTTTTT.

The chain carries TRBV5-1 and TRBJ1-2, with D possibly being TRBD1 (5 bases). Trimming shortened V by 2 bases and J by 6 bases, and 14 bases separated the two germline ends. Germline lookup yields CDR1 SGHRS and CDR2 YFSETQ. The CDR3 loop spans 14 amino acids. CDR3 nucleotides: TGCGCCAGCAGCTTAATGTATGGGGCTGATGGCTACACCTTC. It encodes CASSLMYGADGYTF.

The chain recombines TRBV6-5 with TRBJ1-2, with 9 nucleotides matching TRBD1. V gave up 0 bases and J gave up 8 bases; unmatched junction bases: 7. CDR3 length: 15 residues. The germline CDR1 and CDR2 sequences are MNHEY and SVGAGI. CDR3 bases: TGTGCCAGCAGTTACTCAGGGACAGGGCCGCGGGGCTACACCTTC. Its translation is CASSYSGTGPRGYTF.

The chain combines TRBV7-9 with TRBJ2-7, with 7 nucleotides matching TRBD2. The CDR3 has 16 residues. Per the germline V gene, CDR1 is SEHNR and CDR2 is FQNEAQ (reference sequence). J lost 2 bases, V lost 5 bases, and 12 bases had no gene match. The CDR3 sequence is CASSRSGGSRAYEQYF. CDR3 DNA: TGTGCCAGCAGCCGTAGTGGCGGGAGTAGAGCCTACGAGCAGTACTTC. Full variable domain (remainder filled in from reference TRBV7-9 and TRBJ2-7): DTGVSQNPRHKITKRGQNVTFRCDPISEHNRLYWYRQTLGQGPEFLTYFQNEAQLEKSRLLSDRFSAERPKGSFSTLEIQRTEQGDSAMYLCASSRSGGSRAYEQYFGPGTRLTVT.

In its sample, this clone was seen once. The chain recombines TRBV28 with TRBJ2-3; possible D gene TRBD2, 6 bases. Per germline, CDR1 MDHEN and CDR2 SYDVKM. The CDR3 has 16 residues. V was cut by 5 bases and J by 2 bases, with 17 bases left in between. CDR3 residues: CASSPLGSLFTDTQYF. Written as DNA, the CDR3 is TGTGCCAGCAGTCCCCTCGGGAGCCTTTTCACAGATACGCAGTATTTT.

The chain joins TRBV5-8 to TRBJ1-5; D remains unclear. Germline loops: CDR1 SGHTS, CDR2 YDEGEE. The CDR3 contains 12 residues. The V gene lost 2 bases and the J gene lost 7 bases, with 7 bases spanning the gap. CDR3 region: CASSLYKQPQHF. In DNA, the CDR3 is TGTGCCAGCAGCTTATATAAACAGCCCCAGCATTTT.

This clone has only one observation. V and J are TRBV11-2 and TRBJ1-1; D not certain. From germline, CDR1 is SGHAT and CDR2 FQNNGV. Trimming cost V 1 base and J 2 bases, with 8 bases left between them. This CDR3 spans 14 amino acids. CDR3 bases: TGTGCCAGCAGCTTAGTTGCACACAACACTGAAGCTTTCTTT. As protein: CASSLVAHNTEAFF. The full variable domain, its missing parts supplied by reference TRBV11-2 and TRBJ1-1, is EAGVAQSPRYKIIEKRQSVAFWCNPISGHATLYWYQQILGQGPKLLIQFQNNGVVDDSQLPKDRFSAERLKGVDSTLKIQPAKLEDSAVYLCASSLVAHNTEAFFGQGTRLTVV.

V usage is TRBV5-1 and J usage is TRBJ2-1; TRBD2 matches 9 bases. Germline V gives CDR1 SGHRS, CDR2 YFSETQ. V was pared by 5 bases and J by 6 bases, with 3 bases of the junction left unmatched. The CDR3 has 13 residues. DNA for the CDR3: TGCGCCAGCAGTCTAGCGGGAAGCAATGAGCAGTTCTTC. Its protein product is CASSLAGSNEQFF.

The rearrangement uses TRBV19 and TRBJ2-1, with a possible D match to TRBD2 (6 bases). This CDR3 is 16 amino acids long. The V end was cut by 4 bases, the J end by 0 bases, with 13 bases between. Germline V lookup: CDR1 LNHDA, CDR2 SQIVND (reference sequence). The CDR3 loop reads CASSTGTPSSYNEQFF. The CDR3 nucleotides read TGTGCCAGTAGTACCGGGACTCCGAGCTCCTACAATGAGCAGTTCTTC.

This clone showed up just a few times. V gene TRBV28 combines with J gene TRBJ1-4; 7 bases agree with TRBD1. Germline CDR1 and CDR2: MDHEN and SYDVKM. The CDR3 is 12 residues long. The J segment lost 7 bases and the V segment lost 8 bases, leaving 4 bases of the junction unmatched. CDR3 sequence (DNA): TGTGCCAGCGGCCCAGGGGGTGAAAAACTGTTTTTT. Translation: CASGPGGEKLFF.

The rearrangement joins TRBV6-1 to TRBJ2-7, with D possibly TRBD1 on 6 matching bases. CDR1 is MNHNS and CDR2 is SASEGT in the germline V gene. The V and J ends lost 6 bases and 5 bases respectively, with 8 bases between them. The CDR3 totals 11 residues. This CDR3 reads CASSQGNEQYF. CDR3 bases: TGTGCCAGCAGCCAGGGGAACGAGCAGTACTTC.